This T cell receptor beta chain appears in the sequencing data of a study of cytomegalovirus exposure and HLA in healthy donors. Turning to the study itself: There were some 410 genotyped donors. Of these, 81% fell in the genetic ancestry cluster associated with self-reported Caucasian donors. Study-wide points: Several top significant clusters appeared, in a later analysis, to be linked to common viral pathogens. A highly shared variant cluster was judged a likely technical artifact.

There are 14 residues in the CDR3. V shed 4 bases and J 11 bases; nucleotides not matched to a gene: 8. Germline CDR1 and CDR2: SGHRS and YFSETQ. Donors in the study were healthy people who gave bone marrow. PCR used 60 Vbeta primers and 13 Jbeta primers. Data came from immunoSEQ multiplex PCR; TCRdb stores just in-frame clones and leaves some out. The sample carries approximately 100,000 clones, around 75% recorded once. This clone was detected once. Its antigen remains unidentified. The clonotype was recovered from a man aged 18 to 29 in good health and CMV-seropositive. Sequenced material: PBMCs. The chain uses TRBV5-1 and TRBJ1-6, with 8 bases matching TRBD1. The CDR3 DNA follows: TGCGCCAGCAGCCCCGGACAGGGTTCTACACCCCTCCACTTT. It specifies CASSPGQGSTPLHF.